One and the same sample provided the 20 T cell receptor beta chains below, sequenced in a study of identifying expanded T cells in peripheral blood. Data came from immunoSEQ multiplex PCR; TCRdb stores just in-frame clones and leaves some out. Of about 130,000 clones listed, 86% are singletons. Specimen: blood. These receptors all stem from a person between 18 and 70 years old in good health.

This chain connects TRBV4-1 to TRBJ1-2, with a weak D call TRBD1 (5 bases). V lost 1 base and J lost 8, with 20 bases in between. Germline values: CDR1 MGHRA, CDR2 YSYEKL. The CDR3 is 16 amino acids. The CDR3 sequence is CASSQAYTGTPVGYTF. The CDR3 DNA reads TGCGCCAGCAGCCAAGCCTATACCGGGACCCCTGTCGGCTACACCTTC.

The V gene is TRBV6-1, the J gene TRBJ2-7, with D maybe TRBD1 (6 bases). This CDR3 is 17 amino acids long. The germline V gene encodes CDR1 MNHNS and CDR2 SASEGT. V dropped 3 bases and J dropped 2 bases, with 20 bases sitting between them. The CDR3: CASSDEAGATATYEQYF. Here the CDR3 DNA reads TGTGCCAGCAGTGATGAGGCAGGGGCGACAGCCACCTACGAGCAGTACTTC.

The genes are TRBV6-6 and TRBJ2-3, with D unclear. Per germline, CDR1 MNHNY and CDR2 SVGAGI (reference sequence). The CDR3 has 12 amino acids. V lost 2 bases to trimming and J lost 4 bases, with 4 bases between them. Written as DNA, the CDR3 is TGTGCCAGCAGTTACGCGGCAGATACGCAGTATTTT. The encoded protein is CASSYAADTQYF.

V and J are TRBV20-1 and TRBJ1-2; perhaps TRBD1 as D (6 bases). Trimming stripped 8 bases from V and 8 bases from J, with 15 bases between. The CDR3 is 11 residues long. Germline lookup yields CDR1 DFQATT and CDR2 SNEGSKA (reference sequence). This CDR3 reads CSHGGAGGYTF. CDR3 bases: TGCAGTCACGGGGGGGCAGGGGGCTACACCTTC.

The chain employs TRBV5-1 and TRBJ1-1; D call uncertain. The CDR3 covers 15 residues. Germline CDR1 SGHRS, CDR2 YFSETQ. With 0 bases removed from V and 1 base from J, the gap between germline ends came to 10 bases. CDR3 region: CASSLVAAPNTEAFF. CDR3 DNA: TGCGCCAGCAGCTTGGTAGCGGCCCCGAACACTGAAGCTTTCTTT.

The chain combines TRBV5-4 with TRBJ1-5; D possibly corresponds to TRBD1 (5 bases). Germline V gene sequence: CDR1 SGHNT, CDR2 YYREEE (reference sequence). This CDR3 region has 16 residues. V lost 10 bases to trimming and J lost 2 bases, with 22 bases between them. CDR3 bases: TGTGCCGGAGGAAAATGGGGTCAAGGGGGCAATCAGCCCCAGCATTTT. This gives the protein CAGGKWGQGGNQPQHF.

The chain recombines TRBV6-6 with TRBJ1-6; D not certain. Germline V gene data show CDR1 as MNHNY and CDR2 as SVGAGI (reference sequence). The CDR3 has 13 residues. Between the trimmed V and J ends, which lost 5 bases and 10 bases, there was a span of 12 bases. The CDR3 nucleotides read TGTGCCAGCAGTCCCTCGGGAGGATCACCCCTCCACTTT. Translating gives CASSPSGGSPLHF.

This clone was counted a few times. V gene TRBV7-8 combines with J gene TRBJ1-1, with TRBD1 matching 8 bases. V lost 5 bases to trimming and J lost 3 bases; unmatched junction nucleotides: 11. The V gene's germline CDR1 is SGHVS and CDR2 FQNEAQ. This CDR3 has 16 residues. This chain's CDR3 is CASSGRTGRSDTEAFF. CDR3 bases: TGTGCCAGCAGCGGTCGGACAGGGCGGTCAGACACTGAAGCTTTCTTT. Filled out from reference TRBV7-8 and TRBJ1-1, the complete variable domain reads GAGVSQSPRYKVAKRGQDVALRCDPISGHVSLFWYQQALGQGPEFLTYFQNEAQLDKSGLPSDRFFAERPEGSVSTLKIQRTQQEDSAVYLCASSGRTGRSDTEAFFGQGTRLTVV.

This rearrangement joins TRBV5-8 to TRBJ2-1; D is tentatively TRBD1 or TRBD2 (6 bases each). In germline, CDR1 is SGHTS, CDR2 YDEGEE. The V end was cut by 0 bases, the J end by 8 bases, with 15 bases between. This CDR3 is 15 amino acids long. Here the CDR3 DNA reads TGTGCCAGCAGCTTGGCCAGGGGACTGCGGGATGAGCAGTTCTTC. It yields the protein CASSLARGLRDEQFF.

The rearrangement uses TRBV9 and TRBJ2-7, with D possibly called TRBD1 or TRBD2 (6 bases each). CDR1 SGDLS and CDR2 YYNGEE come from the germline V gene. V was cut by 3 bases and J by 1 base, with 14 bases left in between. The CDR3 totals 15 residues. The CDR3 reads CASSGSRGGSYEQYF. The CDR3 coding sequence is TGTGCCAGCAGCGGGTCTCGAGGGGGGTCCTACGAGCAGTACTTC.

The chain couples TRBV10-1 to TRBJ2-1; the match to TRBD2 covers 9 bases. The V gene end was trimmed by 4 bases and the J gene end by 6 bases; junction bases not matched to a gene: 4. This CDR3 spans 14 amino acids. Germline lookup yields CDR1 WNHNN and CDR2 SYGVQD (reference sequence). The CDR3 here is CASSVSGSPNEQFF. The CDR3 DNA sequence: TGCGCCAGCAGTGTTAGCGGGAGTCCCAATGAGCAGTTCTTC.

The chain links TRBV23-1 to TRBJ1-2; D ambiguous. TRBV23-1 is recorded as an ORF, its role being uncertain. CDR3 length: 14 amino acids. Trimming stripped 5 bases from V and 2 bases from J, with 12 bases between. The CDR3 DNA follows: TGCGCCAGCAGTGAGGCAAAGAGGAACTATGGCTACACCTTC. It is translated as CASSEAKRNYGYTF.

CDR3 DNA: TGCAGCGGTGGATCGGGGTTCGGGGAGCTGTTTTTT. Translated, it gives CSGGSGFGELFF. V usage is TRBV29-1 and J usage is TRBJ2-2, with a tentative D call TRBD2 (5 bases). CDR1 SQVTM and CDR2 ANQGSEA come from the germline V gene. The CDR3 runs to 12 residues. V was trimmed by 7 bases and J by 7 bases, leaving 13 bases between them.

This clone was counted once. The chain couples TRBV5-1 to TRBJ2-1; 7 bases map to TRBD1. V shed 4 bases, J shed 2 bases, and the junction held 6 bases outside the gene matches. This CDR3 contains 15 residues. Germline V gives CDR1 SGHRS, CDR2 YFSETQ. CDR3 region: CASSHGQATYNEQFF. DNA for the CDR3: TGCGCCAGCAGCCATGGACAGGCCACCTACAATGAGCAGTTCTTC.

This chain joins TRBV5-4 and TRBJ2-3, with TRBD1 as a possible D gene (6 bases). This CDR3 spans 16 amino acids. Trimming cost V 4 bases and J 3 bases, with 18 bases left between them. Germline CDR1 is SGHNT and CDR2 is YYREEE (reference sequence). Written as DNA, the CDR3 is TGTGCCAGCAGCCGTCCCCGGGACAAAGGTACAGATACGCAGTATTTT. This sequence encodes CASSRPRDKGTDTQYF.

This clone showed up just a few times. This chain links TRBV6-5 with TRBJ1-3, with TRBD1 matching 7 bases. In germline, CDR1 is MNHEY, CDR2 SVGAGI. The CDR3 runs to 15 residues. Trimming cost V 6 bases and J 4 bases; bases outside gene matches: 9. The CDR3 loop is CASSRQGMGGNTIYF. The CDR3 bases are TGTGCCAGCAGCCGACAGGGAATGGGCGGAAACACCATATATTTT.

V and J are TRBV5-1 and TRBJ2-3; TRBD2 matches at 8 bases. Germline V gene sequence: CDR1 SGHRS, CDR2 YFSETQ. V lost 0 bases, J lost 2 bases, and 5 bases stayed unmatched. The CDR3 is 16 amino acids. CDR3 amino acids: CASSLASSGLTDTQYF. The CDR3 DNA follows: TGCGCCAGCAGCTTGGCTTCTAGCGGGCTCACAGATACGCAGTATTTT.

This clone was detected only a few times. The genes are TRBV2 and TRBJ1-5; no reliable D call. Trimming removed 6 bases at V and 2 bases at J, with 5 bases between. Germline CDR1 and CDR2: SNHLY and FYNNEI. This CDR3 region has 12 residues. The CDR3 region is CASRAGNQPQHF. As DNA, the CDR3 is TGTGCCAGCAGGGCCGGCAATCAGCCCCAGCATTTT.

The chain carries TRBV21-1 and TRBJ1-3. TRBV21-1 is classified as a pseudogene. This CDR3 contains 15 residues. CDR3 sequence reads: CASSKMRVAGNTIYF. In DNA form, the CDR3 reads TGTGCCAGCAGCAAAATGCGGGTGGCTGGAAACACCATATATTTT.

The CDR3 nucleotides read TGTGCCAGCAGCACCCGACAGGGCCGGTACGAGCAGTACTTC. Amino acids: CASSTRQGRYEQYF. V is TRBV13 and J is TRBJ2-7; 7 nucleotides line up with TRBD1. The germline gives CDR1 PRHDT, CDR2 FYEKMQ (reference sequence). With 5 bases clipped from V and 4 bases from J, the junction kept 8 bases outside the gene matches. This CDR3 region has 14 residues.